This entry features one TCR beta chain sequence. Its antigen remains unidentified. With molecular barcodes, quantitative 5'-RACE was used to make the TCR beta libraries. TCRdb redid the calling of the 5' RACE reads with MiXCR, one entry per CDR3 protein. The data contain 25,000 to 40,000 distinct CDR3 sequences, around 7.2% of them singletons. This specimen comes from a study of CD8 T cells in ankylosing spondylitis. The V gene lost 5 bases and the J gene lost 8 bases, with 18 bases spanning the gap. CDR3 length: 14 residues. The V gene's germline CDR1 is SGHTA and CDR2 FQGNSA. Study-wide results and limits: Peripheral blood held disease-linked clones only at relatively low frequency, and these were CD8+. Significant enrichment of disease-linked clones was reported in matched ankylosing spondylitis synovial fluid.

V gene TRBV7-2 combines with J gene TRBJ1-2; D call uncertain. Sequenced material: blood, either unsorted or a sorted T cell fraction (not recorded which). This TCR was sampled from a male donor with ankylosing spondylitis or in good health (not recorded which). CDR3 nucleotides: TGTGCCAGCAGCCCACGACCGTTAGGGCACGGCTACACCTTC. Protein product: CASSPRPLGHGYTF.